A selection of T cell receptor beta chains follows, all from one sample in a study of control samples from healthy donors and cancer patients. Method: immunoSEQ multiplex PCR; TCRdb's copy keeps in-frame clones and lacks some. The data contain 21,000 or so clones, roughly 85% of them singletons. The specimen sequenced was PBMCs. The receptor set was obtained from a man between 60 and 75 years old with head and neck cancer. The CDR3 runs from the conserved cysteine through the conserved F or W. D genes are given only for firm matches. Size is omitted from some rows. Given values are once, few, many or a class for expanded clones.

d_gene: .; v_gene: TRBV7-8; j_gene: TRBJ2-2; abundance: few; CDR3aa: CASSLGWNGELFF; CDR3nt: TGTGCCAGCAGCTTGGGGTGGAACGGGGAGCTGTTTTTT
d_gene: .; v_gene: TRBV10-3; j_gene: TRBJ1-1; abundance: .; CDR3aa: CAASTGSATEAFF; CDR3nt: TGTGCCGCCAGCACAGGGTCAGCCACTGAAGCTTTCTTT
d_gene: TRBD2; v_gene: TRBV14; j_gene: TRBJ2-7; abundance: .; CDR3aa: CASSQEAGGGQYF; CDR3nt: TGTGCCAGCAGCCAAGAGGCGGGAGGGGGGCAGTACTTC
d_gene: TRBD2; v_gene: TRBV25-1; j_gene: TRBJ2-1; abundance: few; CDR3aa: CASSLLTSGSNEQFF; CDR3nt: TGTGCCTCCTCATTGTTGACTAGCGGGAGCAATGAGCAGTTCTTC
d_gene: .; v_gene: TRBV4-2; j_gene: TRBJ1-1; abundance: .; CDR3aa: CASSQEPNTEAFF; CDR3nt: TGTGCCAGCAGCCAAGAGCCCAACACTGAAGCTTTCTTT
d_gene: .; v_gene: TRBV7-8; j_gene: TRBJ1-2; abundance: .; CDR3aa: CASREKTVFGYTF; CDR3nt: TGTGCCAGCAGGGAGAAGACGGTTTTTGGCTACACCTTC
d_gene: .; v_gene: TRBV14; j_gene: TRBJ2-1; abundance: .; CDR3aa: CASSQFTGLSYNEQFF; CDR3nt: TGTGCCAGCAGCCAATTTACAGGGCTGTCCTACAATGAGCAGTTCTTC
d_gene: .; v_gene: TRBV21-1; j_gene: TRBJ2-7; abundance: .; CDR3aa: CASSGGGPDYEQYF; CDR3nt: TGTGCCAGCAGCGGGGGGGGCCCCGACTACGAGCAGTACTTC
d_gene: TRBD1; v_gene: TRBV5-8; j_gene: TRBJ1-4; abundance: .; CDR3aa: CASSGQGASFF; CDR3nt: TGTGCCAGCAGTGGACAGGGGGCATCTTTCTTT
d_gene: .; v_gene: TRBV10-3; j_gene: TRBJ1-2; abundance: .; CDR3aa: CAISTDRTYGYTF; CDR3nt: TGTGCCATCAGTACCGACAGAACCTATGGCTACACCTTC
d_gene: TRBD2; v_gene: TRBV5-1; j_gene: TRBJ2-3; abundance: .; CDR3aa: CASRLGLAAFTDTQYF; CDR3nt: TGCGCCAGCAGATTGGGACTAGCGGCCTTCACAGATACGCAGTATTTT
d_gene: TRBD2; v_gene: TRBV7-8; j_gene: TRBJ2-1; abundance: once; CDR3aa: CASSPDRTSGSDEQFF; CDR3nt: TGTGCCAGCAGCCCCGATCGGACTAGCGGGAGCGATGAGCAGTTCTTC
d_gene: .; v_gene: TRBV27; j_gene: TRBJ1-2; abundance: .; CDR3aa: CASSLAGIGYGYTF; CDR3nt: TGTGCCAGCAGTTTAGCGGGTATCGGCTATGGCTACACCTTC
d_gene: TRBD2; v_gene: TRBV29-1; j_gene: TRBJ2-3; abundance: .; CDR3aa: CSVALAGGIDTQYF; CDR3nt: TGCAGCGTTGCCCTAGCGGGAGGAATAGATACGCAGTATTTT
d_gene: TRBD2; v_gene: TRBV6-5; j_gene: TRBJ2-5; abundance: once; CDR3aa: CASSYALAGAWTQYF; CDR3nt: TGTGCCAGCAGTTACGCCCTAGCGGGTGCTTGGACCCAGTACTTC
d_gene: .; v_gene: TRBV14; j_gene: TRBJ2-2; abundance: .; CDR3aa: CASSPYRGFGELFF; CDR3nt: TGTGCCAGCAGCCCTTACCGGGGATTCGGGGAGCTGTTTTTT
d_gene: .; v_gene: TRBV19; j_gene: TRBJ2-3; abundance: .; CDR3aa: CASSIMSGASTDTQYF; CDR3nt: TGTGCCAGTAGTATAATGAGCGGTGCTAGCACAGATACGCAGTATTTT
d_gene: .; v_gene: TRBV7-2; j_gene: TRBJ1-4; abundance: .; CDR3aa: CASSFQQSNEKLFF; CDR3nt: TGTGCCAGCAGCTTTCAACAGAGTAATGAAAAACTGTTTTTT
d_gene: .; v_gene: TRBV6-6; j_gene: TRBJ2-5; abundance: .; CDR3aa: CASSSLTDTWEETQYF; CDR3nt: TGTGCCAGCAGTTCCCTTACAGACACCTGGGAGGAGACCCAGTACTTC
d_gene: .; v_gene: TRBV9; j_gene: TRBJ2-1; abundance: .; CDR3aa: CASSEEGGGNEQFF; CDR3nt: TGTGCCAGCAGCGAGGAGGGGGGAGGGAATGAGCAGTTCTTC
d_gene: .; v_gene: TRBV2; j_gene: TRBJ2-3; abundance: once; CDR3aa: CASSRKDTQYF; CDR3nt: TGTGCCAGCAGTCGAAAAGATACGCAGTATTTT
d_gene: TRBD1; v_gene: TRBV19; j_gene: TRBJ2-6; abundance: .; CDR3aa: CASSWGQSSGANVLTF; CDR3nt: TGTGCCAGTAGCTGGGGACAGTCCTCTGGGGCCAACGTCCTGACTTTC
d_gene: TRBD2; v_gene: TRBV19; j_gene: TRBJ2-1; abundance: .; CDR3aa: CASSPELSGGTNEQFF; CDR3nt: TGTGCCAGTAGTCCCGAACTAAGCGGGGGAACCAATGAGCAGTTCTTC
d_gene: .; v_gene: TRBV5-6; j_gene: TRBJ1-2; abundance: .; CDR3aa: CASSLDRSYGYTF; CDR3nt: TGTGCCAGCAGCTTGGACAGGTCCTATGGCTACACCTTC
d_gene: .; v_gene: TRBV28; j_gene: TRBJ1-2; abundance: .; CDR3aa: CASSLGGPLQGYTF; CDR3nt: TGTGCCAGCAGCCTAGGAGGCCCTTTGCAGGGCTACACCTTC
d_gene: .; v_gene: TRBV10-2; j_gene: TRBJ2-1; abundance: .; CDR3aa: CASSRELANNEQFF; CDR3nt: TGCGCCAGCAGTAGGGAACTAGCAAACAATGAGCAGTTCTTC
d_gene: TRBD1; v_gene: TRBV27; j_gene: TRBJ2-7; abundance: once; CDR3aa: CASSRQGSDEQYF; CDR3nt: TGTGCCAGCAGCCGACAGGGGAGCGACGAGCAGTACTTC
d_gene: .; v_gene: TRBV9; j_gene: TRBJ2-7; abundance: .; CDR3aa: CASSVAGVPGYEQYF; CDR3nt: TGTGCCAGCAGCGTGGCCGGGGTGCCTGGGTACGAGCAGTACTTC
d_gene: .; v_gene: TRBV6-5; j_gene: TRBJ2-7; abundance: .; CDR3aa: CASTPADSLDEQYF; CDR3nt: TGTGCCAGCACGCCTGCTGACAGTCTCGACGAGCAGTACTTC
d_gene: TRBD1; v_gene: TRBV19; j_gene: TRBJ1-4; abundance: .; CDR3aa: CASSIGGTGQEKLFF; CDR3nt: TGTGCCAGTAGTATAGGGGGGACAGGACAAGAAAAACTGTTTTTT
d_gene: .; v_gene: TRBV11-2; j_gene: TRBJ2-1; abundance: .; CDR3aa: CASSAYWLPGNEQFF; CDR3nt: TGTGCCAGCAGCGCCTACTGGCTACCTGGCAATGAGCAGTTCTTC
d_gene: .; v_gene: TRBV5-1; j_gene: TRBJ2-2; abundance: .; CDR3aa: CASSSDPATGELFF; CDR3nt: TGCGCCAGCAGCTCCGACCCGGCGACCGGGGAGCTGTTTTTT
d_gene: .; v_gene: TRBV3-1/TRBV3-2; j_gene: TRBJ2-3; abundance: .; CDR3aa: CASSRLSGDNGPDTQYF; CDR3nt: TGTGCCAGCAGCCGTCTATCCGGGGACAACGGCCCAGATACGCAGTATTTT
d_gene: .; v_gene: TRBV5-6; j_gene: TRBJ2-5; abundance: .; CDR3aa: CASSLGWGETQYF; CDR3nt: TGTGCCAGCAGCTTGGGGTGGGGAGAGACCCAGTACTTC
d_gene: .; v_gene: TRBV5-1; j_gene: TRBJ2-1; abundance: .; CDR3aa: CASSLDQGPRRYNEQFF; CDR3nt: TGCGCCAGCAGCTTGGACCAGGGTCCTAGACGCTACAATGAGCAGTTCTTC
d_gene: .; v_gene: TRBV10-2; j_gene: TRBJ2-4; abundance: .; CDR3aa: CASSALAGKNIQYF; CDR3nt: TGCGCCAGCAGTGCTCTGGCAGGCAAAAACATTCAGTACTTC
d_gene: TRBD2; v_gene: TRBV19; j_gene: TRBJ2-1; abundance: .; CDR3aa: CASATSGSSYNEQFF; CDR3nt: TGTGCCAGTGCGACTAGCGGCTCCTCCTACAATGAGCAGTTCTTC
d_gene: .; v_gene: TRBV7-6; j_gene: TRBJ2-5; abundance: .; CDR3aa: CASSQIIDRGRETQYF; CDR3nt: TGTGCCAGCAGCCAGATAATCGACCGGGGGCGAGAGACCCAGTACTTC
d_gene: .; v_gene: TRBV2; j_gene: TRBJ1-1; abundance: once; CDR3aa: CASSEHRREGRNEAFF; CDR3nt: TGTGCCAGCAGTGAACACCGACGGGAGGGCAGAAATGAAGCTTTCTTT
d_gene: TRBD2; v_gene: TRBV9; j_gene: TRBJ2-1; abundance: .; CDR3aa: CASSVGVDSGSSYNEQFF; CDR3nt: TGTGCCAGCAGCGTAGGGGTTGATAGCGGGAGCTCCTACAATGAGCAGTTCTTC
d_gene: .; v_gene: TRBV9; j_gene: TRBJ2-1; abundance: few; CDR3aa: CASSEQGNTYNEQFF; CDR3nt: TGTGCCAGCAGCGAGCAGGGGAACACCTACAATGAGCAGTTCTTC
d_gene: .; v_gene: TRBV7-9; j_gene: TRBJ1-2; abundance: .; CDR3aa: CASPRTGEMGYGYTF; CDR3nt: TGTGCCAGCCCTCGGACGGGTGAAATGGGGTATGGCTACACCTTC
d_gene: TRBD2; v_gene: TRBV30; j_gene: TRBJ2-5; abundance: .; CDR3aa: CAWRASGGRETQYF; CDR3nt: TGTGCCTGGAGGGCAAGCGGCGGGAGGGAGACCCAGTACTTC
d_gene: .; v_gene: TRBV6-6; j_gene: TRBJ1-5; abundance: .; CDR3aa: CASRGPEGNQPQHF; CDR3nt: TGTGCCAGCAGGGGCCCAGAGGGCAATCAGCCCCAGCATTTT
d_gene: TRBD2; v_gene: TRBV10-2; j_gene: TRBJ2-7; abundance: .; CDR3aa: CASRSGSVAYEQYF; CDR3nt: TGCGCCAGCCGTAGCGGGAGCGTCGCCTACGAGCAGTACTTC
d_gene: TRBD1; v_gene: TRBV5-4; j_gene: TRBJ2-5; abundance: few; CDR3aa: CASSLGQGETQYF; CDR3nt: TGTGCCAGCAGCCTGGGACAGGGGGAGACCCAGTACTTC
d_gene: TRBD1; v_gene: TRBV13; j_gene: TRBJ2-2; abundance: few; CDR3aa: CASSLGQGATRGELFF; CDR3nt: TGTGCCAGCAGCCTCGGACAGGGGGCGACGCGCGGGGAGCTGTTTTTT
d_gene: TRBD1; v_gene: TRBV4-1; j_gene: TRBJ1-2; abundance: .; CDR3aa: CASSQGSGTGAF; CDR3nt: TGCGCCAGCAGCCAAGGATCCGGGACAGGCGCCTTC
d_gene: .; v_gene: TRBV7-9; j_gene: TRBJ1-1; abundance: .; CDR3aa: CASSSRDIEAFF; CDR3nt: TGTGCCAGCAGTTCGAGGGACATTGAAGCTTTCTTT